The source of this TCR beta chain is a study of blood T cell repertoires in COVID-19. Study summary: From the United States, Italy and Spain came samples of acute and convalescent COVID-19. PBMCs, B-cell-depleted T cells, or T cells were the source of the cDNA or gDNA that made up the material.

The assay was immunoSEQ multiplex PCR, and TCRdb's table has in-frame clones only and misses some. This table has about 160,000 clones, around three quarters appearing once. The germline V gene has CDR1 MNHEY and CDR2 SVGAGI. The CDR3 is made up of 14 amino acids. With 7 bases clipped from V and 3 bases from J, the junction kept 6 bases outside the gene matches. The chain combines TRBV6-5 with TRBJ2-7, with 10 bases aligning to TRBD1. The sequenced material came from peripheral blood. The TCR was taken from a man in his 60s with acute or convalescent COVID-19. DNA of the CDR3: TGTGCCAGCACCGAAGGACAGGGGGGCTACGAGCAGTACTTC. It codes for CASTEGQGGYEQYF.